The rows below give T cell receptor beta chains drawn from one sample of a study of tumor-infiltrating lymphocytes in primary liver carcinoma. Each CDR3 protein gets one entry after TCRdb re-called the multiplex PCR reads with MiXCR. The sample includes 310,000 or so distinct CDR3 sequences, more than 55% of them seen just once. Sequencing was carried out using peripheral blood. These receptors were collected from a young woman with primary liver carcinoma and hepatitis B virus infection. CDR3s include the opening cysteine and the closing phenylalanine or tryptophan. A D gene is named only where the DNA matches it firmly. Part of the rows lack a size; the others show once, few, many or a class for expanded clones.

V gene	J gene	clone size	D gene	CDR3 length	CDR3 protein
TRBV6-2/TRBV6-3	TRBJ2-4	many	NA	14	CASSYRGTKNIQYF
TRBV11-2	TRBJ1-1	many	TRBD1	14	CASSLDPGQGEAFF
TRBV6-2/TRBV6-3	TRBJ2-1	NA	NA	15	CASSPSWAPYNEQFF
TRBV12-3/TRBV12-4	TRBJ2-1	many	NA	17	CASNSVRGPGLNNEQFF
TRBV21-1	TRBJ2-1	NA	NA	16	CASSKLAGGMDNEQFF
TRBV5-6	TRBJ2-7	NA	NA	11	CSSSLSREQYF
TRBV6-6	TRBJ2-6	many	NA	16	CASSARHESGANVLTF
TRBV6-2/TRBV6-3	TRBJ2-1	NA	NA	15	CASLPLFSRTLGQFF
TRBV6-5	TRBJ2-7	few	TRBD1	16	CASSPRRTGKRYEQYF
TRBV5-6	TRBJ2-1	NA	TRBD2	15	CASSSLAGGPNEQFF
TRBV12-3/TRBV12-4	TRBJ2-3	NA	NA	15	CASSFLVGVVNTQYF
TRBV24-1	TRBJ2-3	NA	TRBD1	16	CATSDFGTGGSSTQYF
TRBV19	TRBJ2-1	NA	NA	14	CVSSTPRSRNEQFF
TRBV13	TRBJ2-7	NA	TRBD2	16	CASSPEGRGPLHEQYF
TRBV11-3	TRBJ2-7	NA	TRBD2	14	CASSLQLAGYGRYF
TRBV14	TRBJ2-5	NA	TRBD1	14	CACSQTGLTETQYF
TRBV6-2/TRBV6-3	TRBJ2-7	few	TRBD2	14	CASRPGLRSYEQYF
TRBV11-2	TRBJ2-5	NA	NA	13	CATTAEPLKTQYF